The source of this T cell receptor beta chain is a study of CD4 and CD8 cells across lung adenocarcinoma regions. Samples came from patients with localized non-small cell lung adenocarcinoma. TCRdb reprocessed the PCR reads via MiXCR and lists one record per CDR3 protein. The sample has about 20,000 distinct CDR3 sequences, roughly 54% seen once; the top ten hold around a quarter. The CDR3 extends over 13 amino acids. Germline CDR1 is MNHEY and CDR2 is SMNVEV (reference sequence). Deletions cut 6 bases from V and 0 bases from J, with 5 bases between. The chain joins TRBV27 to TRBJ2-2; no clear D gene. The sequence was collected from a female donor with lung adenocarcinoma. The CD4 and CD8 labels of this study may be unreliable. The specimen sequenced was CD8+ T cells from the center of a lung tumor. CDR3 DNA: TGTGCCAGCAGGACGACGAACACCGGGGAGCTGTTTTTT. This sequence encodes CASRTTNTGELFF.